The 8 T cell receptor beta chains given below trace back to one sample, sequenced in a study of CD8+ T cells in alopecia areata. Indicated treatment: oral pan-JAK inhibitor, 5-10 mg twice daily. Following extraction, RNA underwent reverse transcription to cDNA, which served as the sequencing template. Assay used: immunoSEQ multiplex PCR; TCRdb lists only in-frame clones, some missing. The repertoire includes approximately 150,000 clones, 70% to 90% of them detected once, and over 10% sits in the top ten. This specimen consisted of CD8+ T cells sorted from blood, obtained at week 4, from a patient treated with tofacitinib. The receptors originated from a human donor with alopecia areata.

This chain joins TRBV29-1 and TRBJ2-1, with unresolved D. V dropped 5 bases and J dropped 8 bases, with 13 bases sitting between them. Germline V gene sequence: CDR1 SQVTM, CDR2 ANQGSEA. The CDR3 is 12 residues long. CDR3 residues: CSVNPLRDEQFF. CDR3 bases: TGCAGCGTTAATCCCCTGAGAGATGAGCAGTTCTTC.

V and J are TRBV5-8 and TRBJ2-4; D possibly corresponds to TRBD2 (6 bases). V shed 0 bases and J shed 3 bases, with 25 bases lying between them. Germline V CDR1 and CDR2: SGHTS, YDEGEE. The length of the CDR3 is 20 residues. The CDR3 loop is CASSLGIRDSPGWGKNIQYF. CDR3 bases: TGTGCCAGCAGCTTGGGAATCCGGGACTCTCCCGGGTGGGGCAAAAACATTCAGTACTTC.

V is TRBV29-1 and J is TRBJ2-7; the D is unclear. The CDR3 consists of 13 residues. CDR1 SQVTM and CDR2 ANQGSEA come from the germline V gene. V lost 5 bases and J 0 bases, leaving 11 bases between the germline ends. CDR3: CSVLSSNSYEQYF. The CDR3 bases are TGCAGCGTTCTTTCAAGTAACTCCTACGAGCAGTACTTC.

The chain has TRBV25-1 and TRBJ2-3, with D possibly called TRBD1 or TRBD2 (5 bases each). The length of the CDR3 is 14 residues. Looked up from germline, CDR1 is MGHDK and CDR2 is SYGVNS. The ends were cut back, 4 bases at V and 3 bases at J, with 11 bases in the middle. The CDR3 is CASSGWDETDTQYF. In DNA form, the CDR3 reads TGTGCCAGCAGTGGGTGGGACGAAACAGATACGCAGTATTTT. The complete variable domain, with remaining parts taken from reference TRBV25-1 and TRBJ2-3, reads EADIYQTPRYLVIGTGKKITLECSQTMGHDKMYWYQQDPGMELHLIHYSYGVNSTEKGDLSSESTVSRIRTEHFPLTLESARPSHTSQYLCASSGWDETDTQYFGPGTRLTVL.

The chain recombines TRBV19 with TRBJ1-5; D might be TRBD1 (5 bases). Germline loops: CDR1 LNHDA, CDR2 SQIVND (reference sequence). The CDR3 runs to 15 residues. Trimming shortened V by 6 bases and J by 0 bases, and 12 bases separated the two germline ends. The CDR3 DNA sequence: TGTGCCAGTAGCTCCGGGACGGCTAGCAATCAGCCCCAGCATTTT. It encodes CASSSGTASNQPQHF. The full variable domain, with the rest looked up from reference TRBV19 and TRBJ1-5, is DGGITQSPKYLFRKEGQNVTLSCEQNLNHDAMYWYRQDPGQGLRLIYYSQIVNDFQKGDIAEGYSVSREKKESFPLTVTSAQKNPTAFYLCASSSGTASNQPQHFGDGTRLSIL.

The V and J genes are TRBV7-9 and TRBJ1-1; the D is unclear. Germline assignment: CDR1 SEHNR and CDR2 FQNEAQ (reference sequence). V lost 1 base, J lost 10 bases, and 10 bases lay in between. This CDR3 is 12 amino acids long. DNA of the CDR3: TGTGCCAGCAGCTTAGGGATGGGTTCAGCTTTCTTT. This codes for CASSLGMGSAFF.

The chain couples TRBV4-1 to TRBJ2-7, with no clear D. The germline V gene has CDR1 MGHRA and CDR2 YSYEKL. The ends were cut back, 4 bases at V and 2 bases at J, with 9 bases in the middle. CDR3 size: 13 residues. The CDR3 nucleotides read TGCGCCAGCAGCCCCCCCCTGACCTACGAGCAGTACTTC. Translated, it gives CASSPPLTYEQYF.

The CDR3 DNA sequence: TGTGCCAGCAGTTACTTAGCGGGATGGGATGAGCAGTTCTTC. Its protein product is CASSYLAGWDEQFF. The chain uses TRBV6-5 and TRBJ2-1, with TRBD2 matching over 8 bases. Looked up from germline, CDR1 is MNHEY and CDR2 is SVGAGI. There are 14 residues in the CDR3. The junction had 4 bases not matched to a gene; V was cut back by 1 base and J by 8 bases.